The 13 T cell receptor beta chains presented below share a single source sample, sequenced in a study of T cells after yellow fever vaccination. TCRdb reprocessed the 5' RACE reads with MiXCR, giving one entry per CDR3 protein. In the table there are 100,000 to 150,000 distinct CDR3 sequences, roughly 15% of which are singletons. Specimen: CD8+ T cells sorted from PBMCs, collected 5 days after the yellow fever booster vaccination. Receptor source: a man between 18 and 35 years old who received the YFV17D yellow fever vaccine.

This clonotype is a singleton in its sample. The chain joins TRBV7-2 to TRBJ2-3; D is unclear. V dropped 4 bases and J dropped 2 bases, with 7 bases sitting between them. Germline values: CDR1 SGHTA, CDR2 FQGNSA. The CDR3 is 13 residues long. CDR3 DNA: TGTGCCAGCAGCTCCCCGGCCACAGATACGCAGTATTTT. Protein product: CASSSPATDTQYF.

The chain recombines TRBV4-1 with TRBJ1-5, with no clear D. V was trimmed by 1 base and J by 6 bases, leaving 7 bases between them. Germline V gene data show CDR1 as MGHRA and CDR2 as YSYEKL. This CDR3 region has 13 residues. CDR3 in amino acids: CASSQGLGQPQHF. CDR3 DNA: TGCGCCAGCAGCCAAGGGTTGGGTCAGCCCCAGCATTTT.

The table lists this clonotype with a few counts. V is TRBV5-1 and J is TRBJ1-1; D not resolved. Trimming shortened V by 1 base and J by 1 base, and 8 bases separated the two germline ends. This CDR3 comprises 14 residues. The germline CDR1 and CDR2 sequences are SGHRS and YFSETQ. The CDR3 is CASSLYEGNTEAFF. DNA for the CDR3: TGCGCCAGCAGCTTGTACGAAGGGAACACTGAAGCTTTCTTT. Using reference TRBV5-1 and TRBJ1-1 for the parts outside the CDR3, the full variable domain is KAGVTQTPRYLIKTRGQQVTLSCSPISGHRSVSWYQQTPGQGLQFLFEYFSETQRNKGNFPGRFSGRQFSNSRSEMNVSTLELGDSALYLCASSLYEGNTEAFFGQGTRLTVV.

This clonotype was found a few times. The V call is TRBV15, the J call TRBJ2-7; D might be TRBD2 (5 bases). This CDR3 has 14 residues. In germline, CDR1 is LNHNV, CDR2 YYDKDF (reference sequence). Trimming took off 3 bases at V and 4 bases at J, with 13 bases between the two ends. In nucleotides, the CDR3 is TGTGCCACCAGCAGGGACGGAGGACTTTACGAGCAGTACGTC. This encodes CATSRDGGLYEQYV.

This clonotype has just a few counts. The V and J genes are TRBV7-8 and TRBJ1-6; 9 bases agree with TRBD1. Germline loops: CDR1 SGHVS, CDR2 FQNEAQ. V dropped 5 bases and J dropped 10; count of bases not matched to a gene: 9. The CDR3 runs 15 residues. CDR3 DNA: TGTGCCAGCAGCAGTTCGACAGGGGGTGTCTCACCCCTCCACTTT. Translating gives CASSSSTGGVSPLHF.

The chain recombines TRBV10-3 with TRBJ1-6, with a weak D call TRBD1 (5 bases). The germline CDR1 and CDR2 sequences are ENHRY and SYGVKD. With 0 bases removed from V and 4 bases from J, the gap between germline ends came to 13 bases. This CDR3 region has 17 residues. The CDR3 loop is CAISESVGDSYNSPLHF. The CDR3 coding sequence is TGTGCCATCAGTGAGTCGGTGGGGGACTCTTATAATTCACCCCTCCACTTT.

The V call is TRBV27, the J call TRBJ2-7; the D gene is possibly TRBD1 (5 bases). The CDR3 contains 13 residues. Trimming took off 0 bases at V and 4 bases at J, with 7 bases between the two ends. CDR1 is MNHEY, CDR2 SMNVEV, per germline (reference sequence). DNA of the CDR3: TGTGCCAGCAGTTTATCGGCAGGGTACGAGCAGTACTTC. Translating gives CASSLSAGYEQYF.

This rearrangement joins TRBV30 to TRBJ2-3; D assignment may be TRBD1 or TRBD2 (5 bases each). This CDR3 is built from 14 residues. Germline V gene data show CDR1 as GTSNPN and CDR2 as SVGIG (reference sequence). V lost 2 bases, J lost 3 bases, and 12 bases lay in between. CDR3 protein: CAWSLGESTDTQYF. The CDR3 nucleotides read TGTGCCTGGAGTTTGGGGGAGAGTACAGATACGCAGTATTTT.

The CDR3 reads CASSPGTDSYEQYF. The CDR3 bases are TGTGCCAGCAGCCCCGGGACAGACTCCTACGAGCAGTACTTC. V and J are TRBV7-2 and TRBJ2-7, with TRBD1 identical over 7 bases. From germline, CDR1 is SGHTA and CDR2 FQGNSA. J was trimmed by 0 bases and V by 5 bases; bases with no gene match: 4. This CDR3 spans 14 amino acids.

This clonotype was picked up a small number of times. This chain links TRBV7-3 with TRBJ2-3; 14 bases are a match to TRBD2. This CDR3 contains 20 residues. The V and J ends lost 5 bases and 0 bases, in that order; junction bases with no gene match: 13. Germline CDR1 SGHTA, CDR2 FQGTGA. The CDR3 loop is CASSPSPGLAGVSSTDTQYF. In DNA, the CDR3 is TGTGCCAGCAGCCCCTCCCCGGGACTAGCGGGGGTGTCTAGCACAGATACGCAGTATTTT.

In its sample, this clonotype was seen many times. The chain uses TRBV6-5 and TRBJ2-2; D call uncertain. This CDR3 spans 14 amino acids. Trimming removed 2 bases from V and 5 bases from J, with 9 bases in between. Germline V CDR1 and CDR2: MNHEY, SVGAGI. The CDR3 loop reads CASSYSAVTGELFF. The CDR3 DNA is TGTGCCAGCAGTTACAGCGCAGTTACCGGGGAGCTGTTTTTT.

In this sample, this clonotype turned up a few times. The chain recombines TRBV7-8 with TRBJ2-5; unclear D gene. The germline V gene encodes CDR1 SGHVS and CDR2 FQNEAQ. The V end was cut by 1 base, the J end by 4 bases, with 13 bases between. CDR3 size: 15 residues. The CDR3 here is CASSLGPSHGETQYF. The CDR3 bases are TGTGCCAGCAGCTTAGGCCCCAGCCACGGAGAGACCCAGTACTTC.

The rearrangement uses TRBV5-5 and TRBJ2-3; 8 bases match TRBD2. The CDR3 runs 14 residues. The V gene end was trimmed by 5 bases and the J gene end by 4 bases; junction bases not matched to a gene: 6. The germline V gene has CDR1 SGHKS and CDR2 YYEKEE (reference sequence). The CDR3 bases are TGTGCCAGCAGTTGGTCGGGGGGGCCAGATACGCAGTATTTT. Protein sequence: CASSWSGGPDTQYF.